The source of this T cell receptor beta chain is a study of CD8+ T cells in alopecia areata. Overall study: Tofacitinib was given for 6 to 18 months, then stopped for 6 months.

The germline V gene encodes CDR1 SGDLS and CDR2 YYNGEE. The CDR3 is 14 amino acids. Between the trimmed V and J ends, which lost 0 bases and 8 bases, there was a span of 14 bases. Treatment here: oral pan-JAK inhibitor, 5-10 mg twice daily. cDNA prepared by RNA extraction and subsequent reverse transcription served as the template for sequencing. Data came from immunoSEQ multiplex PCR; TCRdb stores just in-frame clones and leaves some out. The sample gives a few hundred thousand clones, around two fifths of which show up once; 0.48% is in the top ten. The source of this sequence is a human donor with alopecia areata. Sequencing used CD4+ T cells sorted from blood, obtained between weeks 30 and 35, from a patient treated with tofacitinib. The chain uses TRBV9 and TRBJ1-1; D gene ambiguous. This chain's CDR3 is CASSVGQDRPEAFF. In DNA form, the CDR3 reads TGTGCCAGCAGCGTAGGTCAGGACCGACCCGAAGCTTTCTTT.